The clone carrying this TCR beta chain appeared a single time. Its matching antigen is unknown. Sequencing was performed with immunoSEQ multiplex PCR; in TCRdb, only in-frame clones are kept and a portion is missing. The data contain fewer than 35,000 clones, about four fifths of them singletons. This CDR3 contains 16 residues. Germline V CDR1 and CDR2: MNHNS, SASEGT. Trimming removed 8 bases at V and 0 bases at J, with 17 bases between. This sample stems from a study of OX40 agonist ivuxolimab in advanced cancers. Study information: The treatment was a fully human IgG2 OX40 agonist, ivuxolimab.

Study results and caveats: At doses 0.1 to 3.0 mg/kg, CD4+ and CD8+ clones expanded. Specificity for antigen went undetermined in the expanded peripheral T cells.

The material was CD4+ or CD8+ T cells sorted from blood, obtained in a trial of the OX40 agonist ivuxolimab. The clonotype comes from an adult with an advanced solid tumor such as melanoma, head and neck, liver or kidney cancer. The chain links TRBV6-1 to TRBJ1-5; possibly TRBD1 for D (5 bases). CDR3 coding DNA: TGTGCCAGCGGGGAAGTCGGGGGTTATAGCAATCAGCCCCAGCATTTT. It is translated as CASGEVGGYSNQPQHF.